These T cell receptor beta chains were read from a single sample in a study of CD8+ T cells in alopecia areata. The data were produced by immunoSEQ multiplex PCR, yet TCRdb's version contains in-frame clones alone and is incomplete. The profile shows around 100,000 clones, around 50% of them singletons. The sample here was CD8+ T cells sorted from blood, taken at week 24, from a patient treated with tofacitinib. The receptors were sampled from a human donor with alopecia areata. CDR3s include the opening cysteine and the closing phenylalanine or tryptophan. Each record gives: D gene, clone size, J gene, V gene, CDR3 protein, CDR3 DNA. A D gene is named only where the DNA matches it firmly. The size of a clone is reported for some rows only, either as once, few or many, or as a class for expanded clones.

TRBD2,many,TRBJ2-1,TRBV6-4,CASSDDGEGHNEQFF,TGTGCCAGCAGTGACGACGGGGAGGGGCACAATGAGCAGTTCTTC
TRBD1,NA,TRBJ1-1,TRBV7-9,CASSLRQGNTEAFF,TGTGCCAGCAGCTTACGACAGGGGAACACTGAAGCTTTCTTT
NA,NA,TRBJ1-2,TRBV4-2,CASSQGFREGTF,TGTGCCAGCAGCCAAGGGTTTAGGGAGGGCACCTTC
NA,NA,TRBJ1-1,TRBV10-2,CASSDRGYTEAFF,TGCGCCAGCAGTGACAGGGGTTACACTGAAGCTTTCTTT
TRBD1,few,TRBJ2-7,TRBV4-1,CASSQRTGVLHEQYF,TGCGCCAGCAGCCAACGCACAGGGGTTCTCCACGAGCAGTACTTC
NA,NA,TRBJ2-7,TRBV29-1,CSVVGHSYEQYF,TGCAGCGTTGTCGGACATAGCTACGAGCAGTACTTC
TRBD1,NA,TRBJ2-1,TRBV5-6,CASSLGAGTGENEQFF,TGTGCCAGCAGCTTGGGGGCCGGGACAGGGGAGAATGAGCAGTTCTTC
NA,once,TRBJ1-6,TRBV14,CASSLTGNSPLHF,TGTGCCAGCAGTTTGACAGGAAATTCACCCCTCCACTTT
NA,NA,TRBJ2-5,TRBV11-2,CASSLWDETQYF,TGTGCCAGCAGCTTATGGGACGAGACCCAGTACTTC
NA,NA,TRBJ2-6,TRBV19,CASSPGPANVLTF,TGTGCCAGTAGTCCAGGGCCGGCCAACGTCCTGACTTTC
TRBD1,many,TRBJ1-6,TRBV7-2,CASSDTGDSPLHF,TGTGCCAGCAGCGACACAGGGGATTCACCCCTCCACTTT
NA,few,TRBJ1-4,TRBV4-1,CASSQVVIGDEKLFF,TGCGCCAGCAGCCAAGTAGTGATCGGGGACGAAAAACTGTTTTTT
NA,few,TRBJ2-2,TRBV27,CASSATSANTGELFF,TGTGCCAGCAGTGCTACTAGTGCGAACACCGGGGAGCTGTTTTTT
TRBD1,NA,TRBJ2-5,TRBV10-1,CASSEPGQGQETQYF,TGCGCCAGCAGTGAGCCGGGACAGGGCCAAGAGACCCAGTACTTC
NA,NA,TRBJ1-2,TRBV9,CASSDTDGGGYGYTF,TGTGCCAGCAGCGACACGGACGGCGGGGGCTATGGCTACACCTTC
TRBD1,few,TRBJ2-5,TRBV10-3,CAISERTGLGETQYF,TGTGCCATCAGTGAGAGGACAGGGTTGGGTGAGACCCAGTACTTC
TRBD2,few,TRBJ2-7,TRBV27,CASSSLAGGPHEQYF,TGTGCCAGCAGTTCACTAGCGGGGGGGCCCCACGAGCAGTACTTC
TRBD1,few,TRBJ1-3,TRBV16,CASSQLRGTSSGNTIYF,TGTGCCAGCAGCCAACTCAGGGGGACATCCTCTGGAAACACCATATATTTT
NA,NA,TRBJ2-1,TRBV5-6,CASTSGGRLFF,TGTGCCAGCACCTCGGGTGGCCGTCTGTTCTTC
NA,NA,TRBJ2-1,TRBV29-1,CSAWGYNEQFF,TGCAGCGCATGGGGCTACAATGAGCAGTTCTTC
NA,NA,TRBJ2-5,TRBV13,CASSLLGETQYF,TGTGCCAGCAGCTTACTCGGAGAGACCCAGTACTTC
NA,NA,TRBJ2-7,TRBV4-2,CASSRGGEGVEQYF,TGTGCCAGCAGCCGTGGAGGGGAAGGGGTCGAGCAGTACTTC
NA,NA,TRBJ1-1,TRBV7-9,CASSRVAGDTEAFF,TGTGCCAGCAGCCGCGTCGCGGGGGACACTGAAGCTTTCTTT
NA,NA,TRBJ1-6,TRBV5-5,CASSLTLRDRYNSPLHF,TGTGCCAGCAGCTTAACACTCCGGGACCGGTATAATTCACCCCTCCACTTT
NA,NA,TRBJ2-7,TRBV6-5,CASTPYPGYEQYF,TGTGCCAGCACCCCCTACCCAGGTTACGAGCAGTACTTC
NA,NA,TRBJ1-1,TRBV5-6,CASSPVTGTNTEAFF,TGTGCCAGCAGCCCGGTAACAGGGACCAACACTGAAGCTTTCTTT
NA,NA,TRBJ2-7,TRBV5-1,CASSLMDSSYEQYF,TGCGCCAGCAGCTTGATGGACAGCTCCTACGAGCAGTACTTC
TRBD1,NA,TRBJ1-5,TRBV2,CASRPGQGNQPQHF,TGTGCCAGCCGTCCGGGACAGGGCAATCAGCCCCAGCATTTT
NA,NA,TRBJ1-1,TRBV27,CASTGTGNTEAFF,TGTGCCAGCACCGGGACGGGGAACACTGAAGCTTTCTTT
NA,few,TRBJ2-7,TRBV7-2,CASSLAGPRVSYEQYF,TGTGCCAGCAGCTTAGCGGGCCCTAGGGTCTCCTACGAGCAGTACTTC
NA,NA,TRBJ1-5,TRBV4-2,CASSQDPGEGNQPQHF,TGTGCCAGCAGCCAAGACCCAGGGGAGGGAAATCAGCCCCAGCATTTT